This T cell receptor (beta chain) stems from a study of blood T cell repertoires in COVID-19. Study summary: T cells, B-cell-depleted T cells, or PBMCs provided the cDNA or gDNA that served as material.

Across about two dozen US areas, participants ranged in age from roughly 18 to 95 years. In the original analysis: Amplifying reference gene primers gave estimates of nucleated cell counts. Assay: immunoSEQ multiplex PCR; the TCRdb copy retains only in-frame clones and omits some. That table furnishes V, J and clone size, whereas the DNA furnished D and trimming. The data show 150,000 to 200,000 clones, less than 85% seen once. V lost 2 bases and J lost 1, with 9 bases in between. The CDR3 length is 15 residues. CDR1 SGHDT and CDR2 YYEEEE come from the germline V gene. This clone turned up a few times.

Sequencing input: PBMCs or T cells enriched from blood (not recorded which). This clonotype originated in a woman aged 55 to 70 with acute COVID-19. The rearrangement uses TRBV5-6 and TRBJ1-4; D is possibly TRBD1 (6 bases). The CDR3 protein is CASSFQGGTNEKLFF. DNA for the CDR3: TGTGCCAGCAGCTTTCAAGGGGGAACTAATGAAAAACTGTTTTTT.